These T cell receptor beta chains were read from a single sample in a study of CD8 T cells in ankylosing spondylitis. TCRdb analysed the 5' RACE reads with MiXCR anew, one entry per CDR3 protein. The table shows 150,000 to 200,000 distinct CDR3 sequences, with about 18% occurring only once. The sample was blood, either unsorted or a sorted T cell fraction (not recorded which). The receptors come from a male donor under 30 with ankylosing spondylitis or in good health (not recorded which). The CDR3 runs from the conserved cysteine through the conserved F or W. A D gene is named only where the DNA matches it firmly. Only some rows state a clone size, as once, few, many or a class for expanded clones.

length: 13; size: NA; D: TRBD1; V: TRBV12-3/TRBV12-4; J: TRBJ2-1; DNA: TGTGCCAGCAGTAGGACAGGAACCCCACATCGGTACTTC; CDR3: CASSRTGTPHRYF
length: 14; size: many; D: TRBD2; V: TRBV9; J: TRBJ2-1; DNA: TGTGCCAGCAGCGTAGTTGGGGCGGGGGGTGAGCAGTTCTTC; CDR3: CASSVVGAGGEQFF
length: 15; size: many; D: NA; V: TRBV5-5; J: TRBJ1-5; DNA: TGTGCCAGCAGCTTCGGGGTGACGGGCAATCAGCCCCAGCATTTT; CDR3: CASSFGVTGNQPQHF
length: 17; size: many; D: TRBD1; V: TRBV5-1; J: TRBJ2-1; DNA: TGCGCCAGCAGCATTCTGACAGGGTCTAGGACCTACAATGAGCAGTTCTTC; CDR3: CASSILTGSRTYNEQFF
length: 12; size: NA; D: NA; V: TRBV29-1; J: TRBJ1-1; DNA: TGCAGCTCGGGGGCTGTGAACACTGAAGCTTTCTTT; CDR3: CSSGAVNTEAFF
length: 15; size: many; D: NA; V: TRBV10-3; J: TRBJ1-5; DNA: TGTGCCATCAGTGAGTCGAAGGATAGCAATCAGCCCCAGCATTTT; CDR3: CAISESKDSNQPQHF
length: 13; size: many; D: NA; V: TRBV6-1; J: TRBJ2-2; DNA: TGTGCCAGCAGAGGGGATCTGGCCGGGGAGCTGTTTTTT; CDR3: CASRGDLAGELFF
length: 17; size: many; D: NA; V: TRBV12-3/TRBV12-4; J: TRBJ2-2; DNA: TGTGCCAGCAGCCGAAGTGTTCCTCGGGCCGGGACCGGGGAGCTGTTTTTT; CDR3: CASSRSVPRAGTGELFF
length: 16; size: once; D: TRBD2; V: TRBV4-1; J: TRBJ2-1; DNA: TGCGCCAGCAGCCAGATTCATCTAGCGGGAGGGGGGCAACAGTTCTTC; CDR3: CASSQIHLAGGGQQFF
length: 13; size: many; D: NA; V: TRBV5-1; J: TRBJ2-5; DNA: TGCGCCAGCAGCTTGGGCACCAGGGAGACCCAGTACTTC; CDR3: CASSLGTRETQYF
length: 18; size: many; D: NA; V: TRBV29-1; J: TRBJ2-1; DNA: TGCAGCGTTGAAGAGGCCCACCTACGTCAACCATATTACAATGAGCAGTTCTTC; CDR3: CSVEEAHLRQPYYNEQFF
length: 13; size: many; D: NA; V: TRBV30; J: TRBJ1-3; DNA: TGTGCCTGGAGTGTACAAGAAGGAAACACCATATATTTT; CDR3: CAWSVQEGNTIYF
length: 13; size: many; D: NA; V: TRBV2; J: TRBJ2-1; DNA: TGTGCCAGCAGTTCCGACAGGTACAATGAGCAGTTCTTC; CDR3: CASSSDRYNEQFF
length: 16; size: many; D: TRBD1; V: TRBV3-1; J: TRBJ2-5; DNA: TGTGCCAGCAGCCAAGACCAACAGGGGTACCAAGAGACCCAGTACTTC; CDR3: CASSQDQQGYQETQYF
length: 15; size: NA; D: TRBD2; V: TRBV12-3/TRBV12-4; J: TRBJ2-7; DNA: TGTGCCAGCAGTCCGACTAGCGGGGTCTCCTACGAGCAGTACTTC; CDR3: CASSPTSGVSYEQYF
length: 14; size: many; D: NA; V: TRBV6-5; J: TRBJ1-1; DNA: TGTGCCAGCACTCCTGCGGGGGCGGGCACTGAAGCTTTCTTT; CDR3: CASTPAGAGTEAFF
length: 15; size: many; D: TRBD2; V: TRBV5-6; J: TRBJ2-3; DNA: TGTGCCAGCAGCTTCGCTAGCGGGAGCGGGGATACGCAGTATTTT; CDR3: CASSFASGSGDTQYF
length: 13; size: many; D: NA; V: TRBV3-1; J: TRBJ2-1; DNA: TGTGCCAGCAAAAATATATACACGAATGAGCAGTTCTTC; CDR3: CASKNIYTNEQFF
length: 14; size: many; D: NA; V: TRBV10-3; J: TRBJ2-3; DNA: TGTGCCATCAGTGTCCGCGGGACCACAGATACGCAGTATTTT; CDR3: CAISVRGTTDTQYF
length: 15; size: many; D: TRBD1; V: TRBV5-1; J: TRBJ2-2; DNA: TGCGCCAGCAGCTTGGGGGACAGGAACACCGGGGAGCTGTTTTTT; CDR3: CASSLGDRNTGELFF
length: 12; size: NA; D: NA; V: TRBV24-1; J: TRBJ1-1; DNA: TGTGCCACCAGTGATTCGGAGGAGTCGGCTTTCTTT; CDR3: CATSDSEESAFF
length: 15; size: many; D: NA; V: TRBV7-2; J: TRBJ2-1; DNA: TGTGCCAGCAGCCCCCCCGGGACACCCTACAATGAGCAGTTCTTC; CDR3: CASSPPGTPYNEQFF
length: 19; size: many; D: NA; V: TRBV14; J: TRBJ2-1; DNA: TGTGCCAGCAGCCAAGATCTACCTTTAGGGCTTTACTCCTACAATGAGCAGTTCTTC; CDR3: CASSQDLPLGLYSYNEQFF
length: 15; size: many; D: TRBD2; V: TRBV29-1; J: TRBJ2-5; DNA: TGCAGCGGCCAACGGCTAGCGGGCACCAAAGAGACCCAGTACTTC; CDR3: CSGQRLAGTKETQYF
length: 16; size: NA; D: NA; V: TRBV5-4; J: TRBJ2-1; DNA: TGTGCCAGCAGCGATAAAAGGGACGAACCTTACAATGAGCAGTTCTTC; CDR3: CASSDKRDEPYNEQFF
length: 14; size: many; D: NA; V: TRBV27; J: TRBJ1-4; DNA: TGTGCCAGCAGTCCATACATAGCTAATGAAAAACTGTTTTTT; CDR3: CASSPYIANEKLFF
length: 15; size: many; D: NA; V: TRBV6-2/TRBV6-3; J: TRBJ1-1; DNA: TGTGCCAGCAGTTACTGGCTGCTCTCGAACACTGAAGCTTTCTTT; CDR3: CASSYWLLSNTEAFF
length: 14; size: many; D: TRBD2; V: TRBV20-1; J: TRBJ2-1; DNA: TGCAGTGCTGCCGGGAGGAGCTCCTACAATGAGCAGTTCTTC; CDR3: CSAAGRSSYNEQFF
length: 17; size: few; D: TRBD2; V: TRBV7-2; J: TRBJ2-1; DNA: TGTGCCAGCAGCTTAGACTTTCGGCTAGCGGGAAATAATGAGCAGTTCTTC; CDR3: CASSLDFRLAGNNEQFF
length: 13; size: many; D: NA; V: TRBV11-2; J: TRBJ2-5; DNA: TGTGCCAGCAGTCGCCAGGTTAGAGAGACCCAGTACTTC; CDR3: CASSRQVRETQYF
length: 13; size: NA; D: TRBD1; V: TRBV19; J: TRBJ1-1; DNA: TGTGCCAGTAAGGAGGGGGCACGCACTGAAGCTTTCTTT; CDR3: CASKEGARTEAFF
length: 13; size: many; D: NA; V: TRBV29-1; J: TRBJ1-1; DNA: TGCAGCGTATTGTCAGGGGTGAACACTGAAGCTTTCTTT; CDR3: CSVLSGVNTEAFF
length: 19; size: many; D: TRBD2; V: TRBV9; J: TRBJ2-2; DNA: TGTGCCAGCAGCGATTGGACTAGCGGGAGGATCCTAAACACCGGGGAGCTGTTTTTT; CDR3: CASSDWTSGRILNTGELFF
length: 14; size: many; D: NA; V: TRBV2; J: TRBJ2-7; DNA: TGTGCCAGCGGGAGCATTGCGGGCTACTACGAGCAGTACTTC; CDR3: CASGSIAGYYEQYF
length: 15; size: NA; D: NA; V: TRBV29-1; J: TRBJ2-6; DNA: TGCAGCGTTCTCACTTCCTCGGGAGGGGCCAACGTCCTGACTTTC; CDR3: CSVLTSSGGANVLTF
length: 16; size: few; D: NA; V: TRBV11-3; J: TRBJ2-3; DNA: TGTGCCAGCAGCTCGATCTTCGGGCAAAACACAGATACGCAGTATTTT; CDR3: CASSSIFGQNTDTQYF
length: 15; size: many; D: TRBD1; V: TRBV7-6; J: TRBJ1-4; DNA: TGTGCCAGCAGCCCCGGGACAGGGCCTCGCGGAAAACTGTTTTTT; CDR3: CASSPGTGPRGKLFF
length: 15; size: many; D: NA; V: TRBV29-1; J: TRBJ2-1; DNA: TGCAGCGTTGAAGATGCGGCGGGGACCTACAATGAGCAGTTCTTC; CDR3: CSVEDAAGTYNEQFF
length: 13; size: few; D: TRBD1; V: TRBV12-3/TRBV12-4; J: TRBJ2-5; DNA: TGTGCCAGCAGTTTCGGGACAGAAGAGACCCAGTACTTC; CDR3: CASSFGTEETQYF
length: 13; size: NA; D: TRBD2; V: TRBV12-3/TRBV12-4; J: TRBJ2-3; DNA: TGTGCCAGCAGCCCAGCGGGAGAAGATACGCAGTATTTT; CDR3: CASSPAGEDTQYF
length: 13; size: many; D: NA; V: TRBV29-1; J: TRBJ1-1; DNA: TGCAGCGCGTGGACAGTCAATACACCCGAAGCTTTCTTT; CDR3: CSAWTVNTPEAFF
length: 11; size: many; D: NA; V: TRBV29-1; J: TRBJ2-1; DNA: TGCAGCGAGAGGAGGGGCGATGAGCAGTTCTTC; CDR3: CSERRGDEQFF
length: 13; size: NA; D: NA; V: TRBV5-1; J: TRBJ1-1; DNA: TGCGCCAGCAGCGACGTAGACAGGTCTGAAGCTTTCTTT; CDR3: CASSDVDRSEAFF
length: 14; size: NA; D: NA; V: TRBV29-1; J: TRBJ2-1; DNA: TGCAGCGTTATGGACTGGCTGGCCTACAATGAGCAGTTCTTC; CDR3: CSVMDWLAYNEQFF
length: 12; size: NA; D: NA; V: TRBV29-1; J: TRBJ2-7; DNA: TGCAGCGTTGAGGTCAGGTCCTACGAGCAGTACTTC; CDR3: CSVEVRSYEQYF
length: 14; size: few; D: NA; V: TRBV27; J: TRBJ2-1; DNA: TGTGCCAGCAAGTACCGGGACCCCTCCAATGAGCAGTTCTTC; CDR3: CASKYRDPSNEQFF
length: 13; size: many; D: TRBD1; V: TRBV20-1; J: TRBJ1-5; DNA: TGCAGTGCACAACGGGACAGAAATCAGCCCCAGCATTTT; CDR3: CSAQRDRNQPQHF
length: 14; size: many; D: TRBD1; V: TRBV6-2/TRBV6-3; J: TRBJ2-7; DNA: TGTGCCAGCAGTTTATGGACAGGGGCCTACGAGCAGTACTTC; CDR3: CASSLWTGAYEQYF
length: 13; size: many; D: NA; V: TRBV12-3/TRBV12-4; J: TRBJ2-1; DNA: TGTGCCAGTGTGGGGAGCTCCTACAATGAGCAGTTCTTC; CDR3: CASVGSSYNEQFF
length: 16; size: NA; D: TRBD2; V: TRBV4-3; J: TRBJ2-5; DNA: TGCGCCAGCAGCCAAGAACGGGCGGGAGTTGGTGAGACCCAGTACTTC; CDR3: CASSQERAGVGETQYF
length: 14; size: many; D: NA; V: TRBV27; J: TRBJ2-7; DNA: TGTGCCAGCAGTTTATCGATACAGGGCTACGAGCAGTACTTC; CDR3: CASSLSIQGYEQYF
length: 16; size: many; D: TRBD2; V: TRBV24-1; J: TRBJ2-3; DNA: TGTGCCACCAGTGATCGGACTAGCGGGAGCCTTCATACGCAGTATTTT; CDR3: CATSDRTSGSLHTQYF
length: 17; size: many; D: NA; V: TRBV7-8; J: TRBJ2-7; DNA: TGTGCCAGCAGCTTAGAAGGTCCGGGGAAAGGCGCATACGAGCAGTACTTC; CDR3: CASSLEGPGKGAYEQYF
length: 19; size: many; D: TRBD1; V: TRBV4-3; J: TRBJ1-5; DNA: TGCGCCAGCAGCCAAGGCGCGGGACAGGGGTCGCTTGTGGGTCAGCCCCAGCATTTT; CDR3: CASSQGAGQGSLVGQPQHF
length: 14; size: many; D: NA; V: TRBV6-2/TRBV6-3; J: TRBJ1-5; DNA: TGTGCCAGCAACTTGGACCGGAGGGAACAGCCCCAGCATTTT; CDR3: CASNLDRREQPQHF
length: 15; size: many; D: TRBD2; V: TRBV20-1; J: TRBJ2-1; DNA: TGCAGTGCTAGAGATTTTAGCGGGAGTGGAGGTGAGCAGTTCTTC; CDR3: CSARDFSGSGGEQFF
length: 15; size: NA; D: NA; V: TRBV7-2; J: TRBJ2-1; DNA: TGTGCCAGCAGCTTAGAAGGGACCACACTTAATGAGCAGTTCTTC; CDR3: CASSLEGTTLNEQFF
length: 15; size: many; D: NA; V: TRBV12-3/TRBV12-4; J: TRBJ1-3; DNA: TGTGCCAGCAGTCCAGGGACGGTCTCTGGAAACACCATATATTTT; CDR3: CASSPGTVSGNTIYF
length: 14; size: NA; D: NA; V: TRBV20-1; J: TRBJ2-6; DNA: TGCAGTGCCCGGGATCTCCCTGGGGCCAACGTCCTGACTTTC; CDR3: CSARDLPGANVLTF